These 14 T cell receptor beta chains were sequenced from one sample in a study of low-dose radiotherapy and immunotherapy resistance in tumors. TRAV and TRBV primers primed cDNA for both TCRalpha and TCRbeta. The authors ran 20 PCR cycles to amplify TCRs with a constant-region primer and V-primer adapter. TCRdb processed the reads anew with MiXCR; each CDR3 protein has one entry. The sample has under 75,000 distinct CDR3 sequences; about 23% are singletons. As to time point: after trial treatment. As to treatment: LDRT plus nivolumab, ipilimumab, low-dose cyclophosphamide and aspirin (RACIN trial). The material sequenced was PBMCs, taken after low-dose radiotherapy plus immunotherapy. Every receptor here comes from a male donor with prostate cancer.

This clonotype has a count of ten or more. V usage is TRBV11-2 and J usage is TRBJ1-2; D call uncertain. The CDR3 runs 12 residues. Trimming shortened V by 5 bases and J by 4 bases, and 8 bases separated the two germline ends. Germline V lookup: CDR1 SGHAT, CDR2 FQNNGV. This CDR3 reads CASSQISYGYTF. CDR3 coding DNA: TGTGCCAGCAGCCAGATATCCTATGGCTACACCTTC.

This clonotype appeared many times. This CDR3 reads CASSIRAAGEQFF. CDR3 nucleotides: TGTGCCAGTAGTATAAGAGCGGCAGGTGAGCAGTTCTTC. V is TRBV19 and J is TRBJ2-1; D may be TRBD2 (5 bases). This CDR3 contains 13 residues. Trimming took 2 bases from V and 9 from J, leaving 11 bases between them. The V gene's germline CDR1 is LNHDA and CDR2 SQIVND (reference sequence).

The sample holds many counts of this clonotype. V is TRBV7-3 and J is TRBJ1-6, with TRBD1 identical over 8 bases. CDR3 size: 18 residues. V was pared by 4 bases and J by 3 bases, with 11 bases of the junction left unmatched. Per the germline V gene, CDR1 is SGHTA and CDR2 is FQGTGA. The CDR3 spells CASSSSKQGGNYNSPLHF. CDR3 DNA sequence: TGTGCCAGCAGCTCCAGCAAACAGGGGGGGAACTATAATTCACCCCTCCACTTT.

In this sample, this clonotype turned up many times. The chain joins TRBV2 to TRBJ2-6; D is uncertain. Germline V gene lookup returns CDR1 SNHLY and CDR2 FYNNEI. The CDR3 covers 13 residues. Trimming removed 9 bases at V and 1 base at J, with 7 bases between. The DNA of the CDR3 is TGTGCCAGACATTATTCTGGGGCCAACGTCCTGACTTTC. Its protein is CARHYSGANVLTF.

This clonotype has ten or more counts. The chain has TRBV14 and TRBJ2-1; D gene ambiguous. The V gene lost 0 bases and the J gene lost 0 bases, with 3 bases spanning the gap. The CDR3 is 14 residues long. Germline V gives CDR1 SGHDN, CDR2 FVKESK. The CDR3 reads CASSQDLSYNEQFF. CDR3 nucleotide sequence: TGTGCCAGCAGCCAAGATCTCTCCTACAATGAGCAGTTCTTC.

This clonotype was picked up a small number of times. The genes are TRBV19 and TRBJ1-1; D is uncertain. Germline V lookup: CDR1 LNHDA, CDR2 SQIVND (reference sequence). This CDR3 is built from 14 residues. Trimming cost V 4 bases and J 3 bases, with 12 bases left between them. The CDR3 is CASSTDRTYTEAFF. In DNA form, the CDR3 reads TGTGCCAGTAGTACGGACCGAACGTACACTGAAGCTTTCTTT.

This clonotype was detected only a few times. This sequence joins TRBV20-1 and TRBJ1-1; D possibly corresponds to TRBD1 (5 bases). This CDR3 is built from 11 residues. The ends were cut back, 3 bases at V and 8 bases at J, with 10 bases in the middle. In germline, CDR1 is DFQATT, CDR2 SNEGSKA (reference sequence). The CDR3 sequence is CSASVGAEAFF. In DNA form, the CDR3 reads TGCAGTGCTAGTGTAGGGGCGGAAGCTTTCTTT.

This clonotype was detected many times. CDR3 sequence (DNA): TGCGCCAGCAGCTTGTCCAACAGGGGTGACTATGGCTACACCTTC. The encoded protein is CASSLSNRGDYGYTF. The chain joins TRBV5-1 to TRBJ1-2; 7 nucleotides match TRBD1. The CDR3 runs 15 residues. In germline, CDR1 is SGHRS, CDR2 YFSETQ. The V gene end was trimmed by 1 base and the J gene end by 3 bases; junction bases not matched to a gene: 6. Looking up the rest from reference TRBV5-1 and TRBJ1-2 gives the full variable domain: KAGVTQTPRYLIKTRGQQVTLSCSPISGHRSVSWYQQTPGQGLQFLFEYFSETQRNKGNFPGRFSGRQFSNSRSEMNVSTLELGDSALYLCASSLSNRGDYGYTFGSGTRLTVV.

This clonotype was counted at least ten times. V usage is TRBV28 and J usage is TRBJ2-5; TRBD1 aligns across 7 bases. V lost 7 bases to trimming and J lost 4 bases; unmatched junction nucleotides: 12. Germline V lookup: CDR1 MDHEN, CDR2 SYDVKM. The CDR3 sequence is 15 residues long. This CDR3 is CASTPGTDYAETQYF. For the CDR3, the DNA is TGTGCCAGCACCCCCGGGACAGACTACGCAGAGACCCAGTACTTC.

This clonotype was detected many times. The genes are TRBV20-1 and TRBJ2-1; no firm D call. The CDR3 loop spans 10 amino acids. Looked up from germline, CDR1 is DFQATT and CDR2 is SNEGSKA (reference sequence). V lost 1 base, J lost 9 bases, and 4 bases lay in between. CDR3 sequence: CSARGGEQFF. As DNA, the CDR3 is TGCAGTGCTAGAGGCGGTGAGCAGTTCTTC.

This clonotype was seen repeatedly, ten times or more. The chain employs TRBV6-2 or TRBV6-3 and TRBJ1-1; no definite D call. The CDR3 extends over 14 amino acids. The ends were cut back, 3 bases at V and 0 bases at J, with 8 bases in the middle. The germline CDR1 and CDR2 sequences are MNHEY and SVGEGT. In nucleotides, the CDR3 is TGTGCCAGCAGTTATCGCAGCATGAACACTGAAGCTTTCTTT. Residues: CASSYRSMNTEAFF.

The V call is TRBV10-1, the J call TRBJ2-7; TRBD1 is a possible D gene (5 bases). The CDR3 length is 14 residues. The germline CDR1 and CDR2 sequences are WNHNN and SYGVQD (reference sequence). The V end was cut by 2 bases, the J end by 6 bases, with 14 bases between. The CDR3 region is CASSENQGVGEQYF. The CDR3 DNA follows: TGCGCCAGCAGTGAGAACCAGGGTGTCGGCGAGCAGTACTTC.

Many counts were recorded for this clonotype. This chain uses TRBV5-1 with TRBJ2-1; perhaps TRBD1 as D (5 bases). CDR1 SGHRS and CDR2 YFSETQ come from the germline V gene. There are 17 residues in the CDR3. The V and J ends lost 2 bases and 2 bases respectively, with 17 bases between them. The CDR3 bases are TGCGCCAGCAGCTTCGCGGAGACAGTGGCCGCCTACAATGAGCAGTTCTTC. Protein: CASSFAETVAAYNEQFF. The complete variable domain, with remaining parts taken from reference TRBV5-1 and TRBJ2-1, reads KAGVTQTPRYLIKTRGQQVTLSCSPISGHRSVSWYQQTPGQGLQFLFEYFSETQRNKGNFPGRFSGRQFSNSRSEMNVSTLELGDSALYLCASSFAETVAAYNEQFFGPGTRLTVL.

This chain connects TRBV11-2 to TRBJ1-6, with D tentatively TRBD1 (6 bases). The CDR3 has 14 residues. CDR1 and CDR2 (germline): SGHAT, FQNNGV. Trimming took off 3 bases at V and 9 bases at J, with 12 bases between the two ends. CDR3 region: CASSFTGLGSPLHF. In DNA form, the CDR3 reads TGTGCCAGCAGCTTTACAGGGCTTGGTTCACCCCTCCACTTT.